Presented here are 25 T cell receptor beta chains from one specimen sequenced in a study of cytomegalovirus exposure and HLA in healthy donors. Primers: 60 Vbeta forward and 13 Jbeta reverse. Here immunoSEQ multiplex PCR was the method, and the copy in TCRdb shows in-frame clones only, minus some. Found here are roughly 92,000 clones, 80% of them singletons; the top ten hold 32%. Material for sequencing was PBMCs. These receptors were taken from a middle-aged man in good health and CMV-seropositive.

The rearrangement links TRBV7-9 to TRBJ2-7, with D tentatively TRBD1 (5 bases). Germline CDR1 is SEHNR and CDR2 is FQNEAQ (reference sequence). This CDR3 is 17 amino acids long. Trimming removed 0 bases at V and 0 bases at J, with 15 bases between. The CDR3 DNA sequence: TGTGCCAGCAGCTTAGCCTATACACAGGAGACCTCCTACGAGCAGTACTTC. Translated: CASSLAYTQETSYEQYF.

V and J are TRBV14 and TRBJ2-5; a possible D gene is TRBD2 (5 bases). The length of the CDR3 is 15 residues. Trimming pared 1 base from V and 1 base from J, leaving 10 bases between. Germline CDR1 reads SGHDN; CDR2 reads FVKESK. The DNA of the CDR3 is TGTGCCAGCAGCCAAGTGGACGGGATCCAAGAGACCCAGTACTTC. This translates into CASSQVDGIQETQYF.

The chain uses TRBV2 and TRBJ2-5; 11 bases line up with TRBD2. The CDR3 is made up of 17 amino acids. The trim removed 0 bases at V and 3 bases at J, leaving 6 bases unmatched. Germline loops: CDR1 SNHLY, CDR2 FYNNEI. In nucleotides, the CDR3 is TGTGCCAGCAGTGAAGCGCGGAATAGCGGGAGGGAAGAGACCCAGTACTTC. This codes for CASSEARNSGREETQYF. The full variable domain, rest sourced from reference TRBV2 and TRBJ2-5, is EPEVTQTPSHQVTQMGQEVILRCVPISNHLYFYWYRQILGQKVEFLVSFYNNEISEKSEIFDDQFSVERPDGSNFTLKIRSTKLEDSAMYFCASSEARNSGREETQYFGPGTRLLVL.

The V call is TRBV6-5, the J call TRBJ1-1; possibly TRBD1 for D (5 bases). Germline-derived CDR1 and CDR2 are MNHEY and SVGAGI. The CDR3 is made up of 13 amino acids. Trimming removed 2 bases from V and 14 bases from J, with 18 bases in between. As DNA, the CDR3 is TGTGCCAGCAGTTACCAGGTGGACAAAAAAGGATTCTTT. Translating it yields CASSYQVDKKGFF.

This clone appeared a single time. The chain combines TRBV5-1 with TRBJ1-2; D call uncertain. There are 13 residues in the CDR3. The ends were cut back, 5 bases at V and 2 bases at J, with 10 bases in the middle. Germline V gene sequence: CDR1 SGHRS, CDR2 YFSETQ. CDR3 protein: CASRLAENYGYTF. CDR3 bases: TGCGCCAGCAGGCTGGCAGAAAACTATGGCTACACCTTC.

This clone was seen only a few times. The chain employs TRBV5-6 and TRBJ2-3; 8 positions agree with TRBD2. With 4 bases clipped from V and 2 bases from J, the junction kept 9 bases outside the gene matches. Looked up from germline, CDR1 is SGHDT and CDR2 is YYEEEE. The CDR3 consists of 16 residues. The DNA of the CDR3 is TGTGCCAGCAGCCCCCTAGCGGGCTCTCTCACAGATACGCAGTATTTT. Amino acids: CASSPLAGSLTDTQYF.

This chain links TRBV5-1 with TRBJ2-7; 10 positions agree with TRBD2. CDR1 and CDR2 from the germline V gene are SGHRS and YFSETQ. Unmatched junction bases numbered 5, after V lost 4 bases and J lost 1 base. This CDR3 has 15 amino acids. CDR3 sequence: CASSAGLAPSYEQYF. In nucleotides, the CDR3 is TGCGCCAGCAGCGCGGGACTAGCGCCGTCCTACGAGCAGTACTTC.

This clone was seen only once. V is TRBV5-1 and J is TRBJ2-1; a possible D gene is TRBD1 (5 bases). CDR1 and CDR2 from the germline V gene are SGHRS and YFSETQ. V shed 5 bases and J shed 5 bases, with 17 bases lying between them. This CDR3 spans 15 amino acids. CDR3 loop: CASRAQGTVNNEQFF. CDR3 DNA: TGCGCCAGCAGGGCCCAGGGTACAGTTAACAATGAGCAGTTCTTC.

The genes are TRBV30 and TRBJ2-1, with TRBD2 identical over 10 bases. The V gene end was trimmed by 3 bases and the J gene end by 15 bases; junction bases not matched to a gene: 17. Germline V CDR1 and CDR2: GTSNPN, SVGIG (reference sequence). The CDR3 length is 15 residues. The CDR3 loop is CAWSPNRASGSIGFF. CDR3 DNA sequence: TGTGCCTGGAGCCCAAATAGGGCTAGCGGGAGTATTGGGTTCTTC.

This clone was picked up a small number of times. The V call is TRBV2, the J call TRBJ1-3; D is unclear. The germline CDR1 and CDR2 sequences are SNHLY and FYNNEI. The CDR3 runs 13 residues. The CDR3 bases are TGTGGCAAAGGGCGGGCGGCTGGAAACACCATATATTTT. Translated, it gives CGKGRAAGNTIYF.

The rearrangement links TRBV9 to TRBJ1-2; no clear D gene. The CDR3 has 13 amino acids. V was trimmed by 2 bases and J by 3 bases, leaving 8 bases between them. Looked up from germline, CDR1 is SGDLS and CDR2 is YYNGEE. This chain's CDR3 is CASSVYVHYGYTF. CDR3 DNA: TGTGCCAGCAGCGTCTACGTTCACTATGGCTACACCTTC.

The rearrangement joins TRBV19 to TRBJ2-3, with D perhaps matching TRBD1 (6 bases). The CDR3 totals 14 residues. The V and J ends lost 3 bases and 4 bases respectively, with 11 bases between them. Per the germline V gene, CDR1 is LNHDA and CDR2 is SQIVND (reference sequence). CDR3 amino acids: CASSMGAPPDTQYF. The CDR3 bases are TGTGCCAGTAGTATGGGGGCTCCGCCAGATACGCAGTATTTT.

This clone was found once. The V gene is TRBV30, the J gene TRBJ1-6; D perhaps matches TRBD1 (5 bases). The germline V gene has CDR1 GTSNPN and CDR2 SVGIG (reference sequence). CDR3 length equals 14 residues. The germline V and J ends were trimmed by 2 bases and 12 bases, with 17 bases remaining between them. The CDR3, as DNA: TGTGCCTGGAGTACCCCCGACGGGAGGGGACCCCTCCACTTT. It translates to CAWSTPDGRGPLHF.

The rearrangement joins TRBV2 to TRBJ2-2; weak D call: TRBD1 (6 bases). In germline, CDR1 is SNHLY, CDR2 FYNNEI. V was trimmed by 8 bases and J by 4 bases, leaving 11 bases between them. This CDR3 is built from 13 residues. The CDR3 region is CASQGLRTGELFF. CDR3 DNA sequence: TGTGCCAGCCAGGGGCTACGCACCGGGGAGCTGTTTTTT.

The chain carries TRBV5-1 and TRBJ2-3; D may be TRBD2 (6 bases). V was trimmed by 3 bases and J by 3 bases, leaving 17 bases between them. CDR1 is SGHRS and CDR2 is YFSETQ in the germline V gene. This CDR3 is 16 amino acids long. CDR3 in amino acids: CASSWTGTSRTDTQYF. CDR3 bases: TGCGCCAGCAGCTGGACTGGCACTAGCAGGACAGATACGCAGTATTTT.

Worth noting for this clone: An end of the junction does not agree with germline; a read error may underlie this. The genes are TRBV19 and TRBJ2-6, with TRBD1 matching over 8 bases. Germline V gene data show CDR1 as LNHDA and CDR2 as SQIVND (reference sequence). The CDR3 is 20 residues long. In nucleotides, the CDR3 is TGTGCCAGCGGGGCAGGGCAGGGGGCCCTTCTTTCCTCTGGGGCCAACGGCCTGACTTTC. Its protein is CASGAGQGALLSSGANGLTF.

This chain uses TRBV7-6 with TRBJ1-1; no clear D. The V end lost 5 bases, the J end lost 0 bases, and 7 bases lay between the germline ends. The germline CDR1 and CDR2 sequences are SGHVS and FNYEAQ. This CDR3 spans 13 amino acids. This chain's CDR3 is CASSLQMNTEAFF. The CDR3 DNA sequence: TGTGCCAGCAGCCTTCAGATGAACACTGAAGCTTTCTTT.

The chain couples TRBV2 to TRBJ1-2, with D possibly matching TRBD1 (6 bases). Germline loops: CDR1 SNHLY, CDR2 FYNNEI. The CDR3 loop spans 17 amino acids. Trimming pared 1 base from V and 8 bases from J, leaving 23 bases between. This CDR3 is CASSEGIGAGAIGGYTF. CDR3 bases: TGTGCCAGCAGTGAAGGAATTGGGGCAGGGGCAATCGGCGGCTACACCTTC.

CDR3 nucleotides: TGTGCCAGCAGTACCGGTCGCACCGGGGAGCTGTTTTTT. Its translation: CASSTGRTGELFF. This sequence joins TRBV6-1 and TRBJ2-2, with D uncertain. The CDR3 totals 13 residues. The V gene lost 5 bases and the J gene lost 4 bases, with 8 bases spanning the gap. Germline V gives CDR1 MNHNS, CDR2 SASEGT.

The CDR3 nucleotides read TGTGCCTGGAGTGTACGGACTAGCGGGCCCCGGGAGCTGTTTTTT. Translating gives CAWSVRTSGPRELFF. The chain recombines TRBV30 with TRBJ2-2; 11 nucleotides align to TRBD2. After removal of 0 bases from V and 9 bases from J, the junction contained 6 bases not matched to a gene. The CDR3 spans 15 residues. CDR1 and CDR2 (germline): GTSNPN, SVGIG (reference sequence).

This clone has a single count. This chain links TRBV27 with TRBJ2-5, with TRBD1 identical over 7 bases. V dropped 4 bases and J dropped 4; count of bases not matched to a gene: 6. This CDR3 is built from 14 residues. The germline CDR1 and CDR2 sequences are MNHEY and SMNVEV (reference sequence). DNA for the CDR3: TGTGCCAGCAGTTCACAGGGGATGAGAGAGACCCAGTACTTC. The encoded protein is CASSSQGMRETQYF.

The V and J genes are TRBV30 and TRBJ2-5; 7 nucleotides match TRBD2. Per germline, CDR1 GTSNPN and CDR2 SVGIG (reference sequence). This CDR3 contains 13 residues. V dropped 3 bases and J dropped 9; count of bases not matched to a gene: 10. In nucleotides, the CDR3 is TGTGCCTGGAGATTTCTATTTGCGGGGGCCCAGTACTTC. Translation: CAWRFLFAGAQYF.

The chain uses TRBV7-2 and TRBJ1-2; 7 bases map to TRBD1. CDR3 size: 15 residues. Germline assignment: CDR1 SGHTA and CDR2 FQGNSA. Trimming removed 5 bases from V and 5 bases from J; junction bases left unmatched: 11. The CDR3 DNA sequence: TGTGCCAGCAGCCTCGACGCCGGGACAGAATATGGCTACACCTTC. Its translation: CASSLDAGTEYGYTF.

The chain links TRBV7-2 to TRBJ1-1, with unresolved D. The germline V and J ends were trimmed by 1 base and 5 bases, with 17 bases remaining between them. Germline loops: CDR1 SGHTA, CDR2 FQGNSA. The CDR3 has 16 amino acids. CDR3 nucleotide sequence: TGTGCCAGCAGCTTAGTGCTTGCCGGGGTGAGGACTGAAGCTTTCTTT. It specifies CASSLVLAGVRTEAFF. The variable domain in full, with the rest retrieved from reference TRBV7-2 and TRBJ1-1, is GAGVSQSPSNKVTEKGKDVELRCDPISGHTALYWYRQSLGQGLEFLIYFQGNSAPDKSGLPSDRFSAERTGGSVSTLTIQRTQQEDSAVYLCASSLVLAGVRTEAFFGQGTRLTVV.

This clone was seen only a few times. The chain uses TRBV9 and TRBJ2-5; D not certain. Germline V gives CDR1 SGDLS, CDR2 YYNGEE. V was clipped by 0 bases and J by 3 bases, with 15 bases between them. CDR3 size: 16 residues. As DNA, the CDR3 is TGTGCCAGCAGCGTAGGTACCGCTCGACACGAAGAGACCCAGTACTTC. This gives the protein CASSVGTARHEETQYF.